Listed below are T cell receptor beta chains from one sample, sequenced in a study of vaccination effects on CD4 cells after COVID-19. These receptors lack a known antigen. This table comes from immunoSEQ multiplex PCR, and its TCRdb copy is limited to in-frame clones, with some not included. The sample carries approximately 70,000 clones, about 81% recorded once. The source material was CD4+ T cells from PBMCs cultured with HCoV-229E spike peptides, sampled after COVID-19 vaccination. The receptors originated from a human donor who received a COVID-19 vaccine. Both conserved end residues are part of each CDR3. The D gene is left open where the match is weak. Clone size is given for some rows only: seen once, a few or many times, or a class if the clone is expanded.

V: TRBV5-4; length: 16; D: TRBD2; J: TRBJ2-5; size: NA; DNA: TGTGCCAGCAGCTTTCGAGCGGGGACCCTCCAAGAGACCCAGTACTTC; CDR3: CASSFRAGTLQETQYF
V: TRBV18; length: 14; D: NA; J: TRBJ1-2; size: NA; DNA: TGTGCCAGCTCACCAGATAGGGGCGACGGTGGCTACACCTTC; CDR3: CASSPDRGDGGYTF
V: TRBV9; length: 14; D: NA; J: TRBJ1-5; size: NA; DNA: TGTGCCAGCAGCGTAGACGGGCAAAATCAGCCCCAGCATTTT; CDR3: CASSVDGQNQPQHF
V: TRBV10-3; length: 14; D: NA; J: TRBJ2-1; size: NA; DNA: TGTGCCATCAGTGAGTCATGGGGTGGAAATGAGCAGTTCTTC; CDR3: CAISESWGGNEQFF
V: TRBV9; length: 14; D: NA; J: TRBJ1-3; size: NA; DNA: TGTGCCAGCAGCGCGCAGGAATTTGGAAACACCATATATTTT; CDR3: CASSAQEFGNTIYF
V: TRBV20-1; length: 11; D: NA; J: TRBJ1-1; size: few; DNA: TGCAGTGCTATGGGGAACACTGAAGCTTTCTTT; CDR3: CSAMGNTEAFF
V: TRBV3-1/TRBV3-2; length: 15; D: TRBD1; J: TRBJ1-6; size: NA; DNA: TGTGCCAGCAGCCAGGGACAGATCAATAATTCACCCCTCCACTTT; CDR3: CASSQGQINNSPLHF
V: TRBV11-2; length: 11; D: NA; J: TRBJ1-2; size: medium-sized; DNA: TGTGCCAGCAGCTTAGAGTATGGCTACACCTTC; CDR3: CASSLEYGYTF
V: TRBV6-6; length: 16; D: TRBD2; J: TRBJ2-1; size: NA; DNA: TGTGCCAGCAGTTACTCGATTGGCGGGGGGGCCCATGAGCAGTTCTTC; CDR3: CASSYSIGGGAHEQFF
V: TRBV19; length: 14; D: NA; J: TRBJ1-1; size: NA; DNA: TGTGCCAGTAGTATATGGCGACCGAACACTGAAGCTTTCTTT; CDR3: CASSIWRPNTEAFF
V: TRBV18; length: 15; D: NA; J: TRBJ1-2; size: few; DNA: TGTGCCAGCTCACTGTACCTAGACCCAGTTTATGGCTACACCTTC; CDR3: CASSLYLDPVYGYTF